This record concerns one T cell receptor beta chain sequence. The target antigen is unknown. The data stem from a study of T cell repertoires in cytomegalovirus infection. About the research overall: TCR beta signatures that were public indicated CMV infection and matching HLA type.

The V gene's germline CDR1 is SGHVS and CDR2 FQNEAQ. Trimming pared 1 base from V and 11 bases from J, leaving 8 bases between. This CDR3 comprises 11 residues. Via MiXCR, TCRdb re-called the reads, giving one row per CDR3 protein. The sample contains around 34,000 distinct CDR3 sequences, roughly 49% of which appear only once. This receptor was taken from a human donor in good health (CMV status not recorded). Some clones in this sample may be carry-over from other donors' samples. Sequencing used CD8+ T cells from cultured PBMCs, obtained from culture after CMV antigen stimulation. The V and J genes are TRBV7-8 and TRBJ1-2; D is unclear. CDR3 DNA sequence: TGTGCCAGCAGCTTAGTGGCGGCGTACACCTTC. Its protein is CASSLVAAYTF. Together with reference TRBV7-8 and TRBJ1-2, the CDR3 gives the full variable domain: GAGVSQSPRYKVAKRGQDVALRCDPISGHVSLFWYQQALGQGPEFLTYFQNEAQLDKSGLPSDRFFAERPEGSVSTLKIQRTQQEDSAVYLCASSLVAAYTFGSGTRLTVV.